This T cell receptor beta chain was identified during a study of T cell repertoires in ileal Crohn's disease. Time point here: neoterminal ileum biopsy at postoperative endoscopy, about 6 months after surgery. Between the trimmed V and J ends, which lost 3 bases and 3 bases, there was a span of 14 bases. CDR3 size: 15 residues. Germline V CDR1 and CDR2: KGHSY, FQNENV. TCRdb's copy holds only in-frame clones and misses some; the assay was immunoSEQ multiplex PCR. The sample holds 2,700 or so clones, around three quarters seen once. The origin of this receptor is an adult with Crohn's disease. The sample taken for sequencing was ileal tissue. V is TRBV16 and J is TRBJ1-1; D is undetermined. The CDR3 spells CASSHSAGVDTEAFF. In DNA, the CDR3 is TGTGCCAGCAGCCACTCCGCCGGTGTGGACACTGAAGCTTTCTTT.